The clone carrying this T cell receptor (beta chain) was detected many times. Its target is unknown. These data come from a study of T-cell reconstitution after alpha-beta-depleted transplantation in children. Study-level findings and limits: At one year after transplant, newly produced T cells mostly accounted for T-cell counts and diversity. Reportedly, only several hundred clones from non-depleted graft cells drove alpha-beta T-cell counts at about two months. The study traced high day-60 TCRbeta diversity in some patients to surviving recipient T cells and thymic progenitors.

This CDR3 spans 11 amino acids. Per the germline V gene, CDR1 is SQVTM and CDR2 is ANQGSEA. V lost 7 bases to trimming and J lost 7 bases, with 12 bases between them. Unique molecular identifiers were incorporated during preparation of the TCRbeta library. TCRdb independently ran MiXCR on the PCR reads; one entry per CDR3 protein. The data show around 270,000 distinct CDR3 sequences, with roughly 7.8% seen just once and around 10% held by the top ten. This TCR derives from a female patient aged 2-9 years who had a stem cell transplant for Fanconi anemia, so the T cells may come from the graft donor. The J gene is TRBJ2-3, the V gene TRBV29-1; possible D gene TRBD2, 6 bases. The sample consisted of peripheral blood, taken 360 days after TCRalphabeta/CD19-depleted stem cell transplant. CDR3 region: CSASDGHTQYF. CDR3 sequence (DNA): TGCAGCGCTAGCGATGGGCATACGCAGTATTTT.